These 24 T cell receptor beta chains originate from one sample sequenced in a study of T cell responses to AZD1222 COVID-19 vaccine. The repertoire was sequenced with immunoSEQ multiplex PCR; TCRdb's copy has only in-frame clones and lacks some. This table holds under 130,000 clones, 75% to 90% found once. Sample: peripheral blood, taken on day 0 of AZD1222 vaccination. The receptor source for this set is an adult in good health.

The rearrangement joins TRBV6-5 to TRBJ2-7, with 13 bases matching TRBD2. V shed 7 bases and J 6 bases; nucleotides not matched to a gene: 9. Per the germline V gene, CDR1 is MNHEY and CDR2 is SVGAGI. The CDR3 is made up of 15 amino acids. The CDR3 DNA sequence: TGTGCCAGCACCGAGGGGACTAGCGGGGTCTTCGAGCAGTACTTC. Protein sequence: CASTEGTSGVFEQYF.

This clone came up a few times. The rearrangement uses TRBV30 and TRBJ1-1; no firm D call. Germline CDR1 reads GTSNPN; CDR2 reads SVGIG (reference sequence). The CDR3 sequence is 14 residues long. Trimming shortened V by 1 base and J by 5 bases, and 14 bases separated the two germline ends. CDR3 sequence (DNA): TGTGCCTGGAGTGCCGCGGGCGGCTGGACTGAAGCTTTCTTT. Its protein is CAWSAAGGWTEAFF.

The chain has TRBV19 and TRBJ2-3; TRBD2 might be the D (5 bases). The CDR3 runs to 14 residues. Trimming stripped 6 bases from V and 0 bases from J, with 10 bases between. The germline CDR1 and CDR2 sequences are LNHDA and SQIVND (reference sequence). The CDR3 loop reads CASSTPGSTDTQYF. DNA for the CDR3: TGTGCCAGTAGCACCCCGGGAAGCACAGATACGCAGTATTTT.

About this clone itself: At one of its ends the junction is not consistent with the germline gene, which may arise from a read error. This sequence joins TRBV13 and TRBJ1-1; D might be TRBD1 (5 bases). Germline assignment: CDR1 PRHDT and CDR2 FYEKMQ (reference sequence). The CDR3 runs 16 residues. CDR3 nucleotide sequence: TGTACCAGCAGCTTAGGCCTTGGGACTCTGAACACTGAAGCTTTCTTT. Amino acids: CTSSLGLGTLNTEAFF.

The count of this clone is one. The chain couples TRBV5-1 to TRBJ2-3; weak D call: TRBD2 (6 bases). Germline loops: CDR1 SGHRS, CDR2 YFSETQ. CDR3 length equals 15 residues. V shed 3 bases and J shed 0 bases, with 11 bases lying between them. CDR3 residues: CASSSSGGSTDTQYF. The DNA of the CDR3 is TGCGCCAGCAGCTCCAGCGGAGGGAGCACAGATACGCAGTATTTT.

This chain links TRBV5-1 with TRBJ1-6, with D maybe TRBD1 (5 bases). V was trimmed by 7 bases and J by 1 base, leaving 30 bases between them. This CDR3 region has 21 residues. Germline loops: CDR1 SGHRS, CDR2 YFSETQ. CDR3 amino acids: CASSSSLVFGGGASYNSPLHF. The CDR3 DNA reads TGCGCCAGCTCCTCCTCACTAGTCTTCGGGGGGGGAGCATCCTATAATTCACCCCTCCACTTT.

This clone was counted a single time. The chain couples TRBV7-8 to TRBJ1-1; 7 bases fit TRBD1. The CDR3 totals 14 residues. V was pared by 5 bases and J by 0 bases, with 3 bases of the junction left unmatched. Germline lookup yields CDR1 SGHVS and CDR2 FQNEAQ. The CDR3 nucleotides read TGTGCCAGCAGCGTGGGACAGTTGAACACTGAAGCTTTCTTT. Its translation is CASSVGQLNTEAFF.

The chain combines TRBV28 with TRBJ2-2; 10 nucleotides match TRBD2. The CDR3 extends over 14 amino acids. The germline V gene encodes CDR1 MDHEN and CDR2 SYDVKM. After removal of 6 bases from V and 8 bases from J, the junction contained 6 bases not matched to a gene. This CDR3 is CASSLAGVGGELFF. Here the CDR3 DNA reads TGTGCCAGCAGCCTAGCGGGAGTCGGTGGGGAGCTGTTTTTT.

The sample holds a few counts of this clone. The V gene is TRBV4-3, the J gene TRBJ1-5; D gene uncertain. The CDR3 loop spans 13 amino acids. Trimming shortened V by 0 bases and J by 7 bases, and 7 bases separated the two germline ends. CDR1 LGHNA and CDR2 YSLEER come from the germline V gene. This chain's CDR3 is CASSQDEGQPQHF. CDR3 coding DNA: TGCGCCAGCAGCCAAGATGAAGGGCAGCCCCAGCATTTT.

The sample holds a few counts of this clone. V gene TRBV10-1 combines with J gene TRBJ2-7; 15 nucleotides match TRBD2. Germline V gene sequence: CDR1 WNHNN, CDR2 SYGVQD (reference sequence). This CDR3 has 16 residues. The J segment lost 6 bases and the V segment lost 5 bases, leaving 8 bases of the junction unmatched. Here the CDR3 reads CASSKKGTSGRFEQYF. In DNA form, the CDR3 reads TGCGCCAGCAGTAAAAAGGGGACTAGCGGGAGGTTCGAGCAGTACTTC.

The CDR3 reads CASSPGGLTVYEQYF. CDR3 coding DNA: TGTGCCAGCAGCCCCGGGGGGCTTACAGTCTACGAGCAGTACTTC. The V gene is TRBV7-2, the J gene TRBJ2-7; maybe TRBD2 (7 bases). Trimming removed 5 bases from V and 3 bases from J, with 17 bases in between. Per germline, CDR1 SGHTA and CDR2 FQGNSA. This CDR3 is 15 amino acids long.

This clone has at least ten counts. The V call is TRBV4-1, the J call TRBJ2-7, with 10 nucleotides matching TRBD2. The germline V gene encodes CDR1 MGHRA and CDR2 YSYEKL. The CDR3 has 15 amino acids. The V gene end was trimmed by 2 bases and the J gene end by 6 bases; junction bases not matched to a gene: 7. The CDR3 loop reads CASSQFWLAGAEQYF. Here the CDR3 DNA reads TGCGCCAGCAGCCAATTCTGGCTAGCGGGGGCCGAGCAGTACTTC.

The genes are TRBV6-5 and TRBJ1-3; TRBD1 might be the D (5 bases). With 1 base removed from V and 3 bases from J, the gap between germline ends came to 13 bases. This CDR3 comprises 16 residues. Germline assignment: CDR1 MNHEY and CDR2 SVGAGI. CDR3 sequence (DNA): TGTGCCAGCAGTTACTTCCAGGGTGGAGGTGGAAACACCATATATTTT. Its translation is CASSYFQGGGGNTIYF.

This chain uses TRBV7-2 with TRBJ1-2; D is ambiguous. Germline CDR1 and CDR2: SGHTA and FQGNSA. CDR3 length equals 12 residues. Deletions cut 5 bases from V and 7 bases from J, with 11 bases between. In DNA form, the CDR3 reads TGTGCCAGCAGCCCCAGGTCTTTTGGCTACACCTTC. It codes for CASSPRSFGYTF.

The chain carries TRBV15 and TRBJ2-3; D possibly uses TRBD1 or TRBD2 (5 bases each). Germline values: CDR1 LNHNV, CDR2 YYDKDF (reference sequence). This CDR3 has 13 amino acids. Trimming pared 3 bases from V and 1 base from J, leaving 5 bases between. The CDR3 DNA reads TGTGCCACCAGCAGGGGGGGCACAGATACGCAGTATTTT. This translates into CATSRGGTDTQYF.

CDR3 residues: CATSDTGQGARSEQFF. The CDR3 nucleotides are TGTGCCACCAGTGACACGGGACAGGGGGCTAGGAGTGAGCAGTTCTTC. The chain combines TRBV24-1 with TRBJ2-1; TRBD1 matches 12 bases. This CDR3 contains 16 residues. Germline CDR1 reads KGHDR; CDR2 reads SFDVKD. Trimming removed 4 bases from V and 9 bases from J; junction bases left unmatched: 9.

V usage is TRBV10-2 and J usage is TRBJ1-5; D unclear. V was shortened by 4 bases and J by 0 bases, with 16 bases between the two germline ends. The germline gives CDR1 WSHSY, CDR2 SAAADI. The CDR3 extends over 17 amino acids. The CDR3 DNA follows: TGCGCCAGCAGTGCTGGGTACATGACCAATAGCAATCAGCCCCAGCATTTT. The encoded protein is CASSAGYMTNSNQPQHF.

CDR3 amino acids: CSATQGGGYTF. The CDR3 region has the DNA TGCAGTGCTACACAGGGAGGTGGCTACACCTTC. The chain recombines TRBV20-1 with TRBJ1-2, with D possibly TRBD1 on 6 matching bases. Germline assignment: CDR1 DFQATT and CDR2 SNEGSKA (reference sequence). The CDR3 totals 11 residues. Trimming pared 4 bases from V and 7 bases from J, leaving 10 bases between.

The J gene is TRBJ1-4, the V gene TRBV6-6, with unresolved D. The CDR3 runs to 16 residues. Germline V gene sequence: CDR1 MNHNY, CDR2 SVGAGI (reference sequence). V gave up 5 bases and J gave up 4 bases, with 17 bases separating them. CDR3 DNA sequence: TGTGCCAGCAGTCGACTCCAGGAGGGTGGTAATGAAAAACTGTTTTTT. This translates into CASSRLQEGGNEKLFF.

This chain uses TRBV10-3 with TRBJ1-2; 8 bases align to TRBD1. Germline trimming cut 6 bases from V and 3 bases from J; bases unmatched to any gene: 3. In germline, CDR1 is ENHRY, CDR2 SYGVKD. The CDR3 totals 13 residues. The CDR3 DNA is TGTGCCATCAGGCAACAGGGGGACTATGGCTACACCTTC. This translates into CAIRQQGDYGYTF.

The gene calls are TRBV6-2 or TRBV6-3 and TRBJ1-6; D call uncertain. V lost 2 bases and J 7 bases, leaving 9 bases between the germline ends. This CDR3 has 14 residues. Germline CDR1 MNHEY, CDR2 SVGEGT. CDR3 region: CASSYRRGNSPLHF. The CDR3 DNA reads TGTGCCAGCAGTTACAGGCGCGGGAATTCACCCCTCCACTTT.

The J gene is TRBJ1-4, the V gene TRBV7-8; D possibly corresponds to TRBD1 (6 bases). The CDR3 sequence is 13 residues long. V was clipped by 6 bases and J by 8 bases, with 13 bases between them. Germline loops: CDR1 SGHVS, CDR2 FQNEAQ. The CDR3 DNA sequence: TGTGCCAGCAGGCCTGGACAGTTCGAAAAACTGTTTTTT. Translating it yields CASRPGQFEKLFF.

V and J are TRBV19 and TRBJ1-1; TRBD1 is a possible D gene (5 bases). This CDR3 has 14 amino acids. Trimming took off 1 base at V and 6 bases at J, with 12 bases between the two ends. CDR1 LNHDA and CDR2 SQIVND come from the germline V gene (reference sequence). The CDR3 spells CASSIAGIRAEAFF. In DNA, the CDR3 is TGTGCCAGTAGTATAGCAGGGATTAGAGCTGAAGCTTTCTTT.

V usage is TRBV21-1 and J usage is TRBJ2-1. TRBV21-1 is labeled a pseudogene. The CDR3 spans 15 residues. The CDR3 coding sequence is TGTGCCAGGGGTTCCGAGAGAAAATCCTACAATGAGCAGTTCTTC. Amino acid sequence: CARGSERKSYNEQFF.